Reported below is one TCR beta chain. These data come from a study of shared clonotypes between healthy human individuals. Clones were read by immunoSEQ multiplex PCR, and TCRdb kept only the in-frame ones, dropping some. The sample shows about 1.1 million clones, approximately 80% of them seen only once. This CDR3 region has 15 residues. Germline V lookup: CDR1 SGHAT, CDR2 FQNNGV. V shed 3 bases and J 3 bases; nucleotides not matched to a gene: 4. The material sequenced was memory CD4+ T cells from PBMCs. Subset given: CD45RA-negative fraction. This chain joins TRBV11-2 and TRBJ2-3, with TRBD2 matching over 9 bases. The sequence derives from a man aged 18-30 years in good health. Some clones in this sample may be carry-over from other donors' samples. CDR3 sequence (DNA): TGTGCCAGCAGCTTTAGCGGGAGCCGGACAGATACGCAGTATTTT. It encodes CASSFSGSRTDTQYF.